Each of the 14 T cell receptor beta chains below was sequenced from the same sample in a study of T-cell memory formation after mild COVID-19 (dated by TCRdb to 2020 to 2023). The library relied on 5' RACE. The sample was run on an Illumina NovaSeq 6000. TCRdb passed the public sequencing reads through fastp at Q25 and MiXCR, retaining productive beta sequences. Every CDR3 protein is listed once, alongside the most common genes and DNA of its rows. Counted in this sample were some 260,000 distinct CDR3 sequences; approximately 16% of them appeared once. The ten largest clones capture 3.5% to 4% of the sample. Sequencing was performed on PBMCs or a T cell subset sorted from them (not recorded which). These receptors were obtained from a man aged 18 to 29 who had mild COVID-19 (a few samples of this study predate the infection). The sample titles of this study are shuffled in the database, so cell type and time point are left out; the donor was told from shared clones.

This clonotype was found a few times. This rearrangement joins TRBV10-2 to TRBJ2-7; no firm D call. The germline V and J ends were trimmed by 3 bases and 1 base, with 10 bases remaining between them. The CDR3 loop spans 14 amino acids. Germline CDR1 WSHSY, CDR2 SAAADI. The CDR3 nucleotides are TGCGCCAGCAGTGATTCCGGGCCGTCCTACGAGCAGTACTTC. The encoded protein is CASSDSGPSYEQYF.

This chain connects TRBV10-3 to TRBJ2-7; 7 bases fit TRBD1. The CDR3 sequence is 11 residues long. Germline V gene lookup returns CDR1 ENHRY and CDR2 SYGVKD. J was trimmed by 6 bases and V by 4 bases; bases with no gene match: 0. CDR3 nucleotide sequence: TGTGCCATCAGTGGACAGGGCGAGCAGTACTTC. This sequence encodes CAISGQGEQYF.

The chain joins TRBV7-9 to TRBJ2-3; 9 bases map to TRBD1. V shed 5 bases, J shed 5 bases, and the junction held 5 bases outside the gene matches. The CDR3 spans 14 residues. Germline V gene sequence: CDR1 SEHNR, CDR2 FQNEAQ (reference sequence). CDR3 sequence: CASSNGQGRDTQYF. The CDR3 coding sequence is TGTGCCAGCAGCAATGGACAGGGGAGAGATACGCAGTATTTT. Complete variable domain (other parts from reference TRBV7-9 and TRBJ2-3): DTGVSQNPRHKITKRGQNVTFRCDPISEHNRLYWYRQTLGQGPEFLTYFQNEAQLEKSRLLSDRFSAERPKGSFSTLEIQRTEQGDSAMYLCASSNGQGRDTQYFGPGTRLTVL.

This clonotype appeared a few times. V usage is TRBV4-1 and J usage is TRBJ2-1; weak D call: TRBD2 (6 bases). Trimming removed 2 bases at V and 11 bases at J, with 13 bases between. From germline, CDR1 is MGHRA and CDR2 YSYEKL. The CDR3 loop spans 13 amino acids. CDR3 sequence (DNA): TGCGCCAGCAGCCAAACCACCGGGACTCAGCAGTTCTTC. This translates into CASSQTTGTQQFF.

The chain combines TRBV18 with TRBJ1-6; D remains ambiguous. V lost 3 bases and J lost 0, with 9 bases in between. The CDR3 is 16 amino acids. In germline, CDR1 is KGHSH, CDR2 LQKENI. The CDR3 coding sequence is TGTGCCAGCTCACCGGGCCCGAGCTCCTATAATTCACCCCTCCACTTT. Encoded protein: CASSPGPSSYNSPLHF.

V gene TRBV5-4 combines with J gene TRBJ1-4; 8 bases map to TRBD1. CDR1 is SGHNT and CDR2 is YYREEE in the germline V gene (reference sequence). Losses at the gene ends were 7 bases for V and 4 bases for J; bases not matched to a gene: 3. The CDR3 loop spans 13 amino acids. CDR3 in amino acids: CASGQGNNEKLFF. For the CDR3, the DNA is TGTGCCAGCGGACAGGGAAATAATGAAAAACTGTTTTTT.

This clonotype was detected many times. This sequence joins TRBV5-1 and TRBJ2-5, with 8 nucleotides matching TRBD1. The J segment lost 4 bases and the V segment lost 0 bases, leaving 5 bases of the junction unmatched. Germline V lookup: CDR1 SGHRS, CDR2 YFSETQ. CDR3 length: 15 amino acids. CDR3 bases: TGCGCCAGCAGCTTGGGGACAGGGAGACGAGAGACCCAGTACTTC. Its protein product is CASSLGTGRRETQYF.

This clonotype was detected many times. This rearrangement joins TRBV24-1 to TRBJ2-2; D is possibly TRBD1 (5 bases). Germline CDR1 and CDR2: KGHDR and SFDVKD. The length of the CDR3 is 15 residues. Between the trimmed V and J ends, which lost 2 bases and 7 bases, there was a span of 13 bases. The CDR3 nucleotides read TGTGCCACCAGTGATTCCGGACATTGGGACGGGGAGCTGTTTTTT. Protein sequence: CATSDSGHWDGELFF.

The chain uses TRBV18 and TRBJ1-5; tentative D call: TRBD1 (5 bases). Per the germline V gene, CDR1 is KGHSH and CDR2 is LQKENI. Trimming shortened V by 5 bases and J by 3 bases, and 14 bases separated the two germline ends. The CDR3 length is 15 residues. The DNA for the CDR3 is TGTGCCAGCTCATCATCCGGAGGGGTCAATCAGCCCCAGCATTTT. It encodes CASSSSGGVNQPQHF.

The sample holds many counts of this clonotype. V and J are TRBV29-1 and TRBJ2-7; TRBD1 matches 9 bases. The CDR3 has 11 residues. Germline CDR1 is SQVTM and CDR2 is ANQGSEA. Germline trimming cut 5 bases from V and 6 bases from J; bases unmatched to any gene: 2. The CDR3 loop reads CSVRGQGEQYV. The CDR3 coding sequence is TGCAGCGTTCGGGGACAGGGCGAGCAGTACGTC.

This chain links TRBV5-1 with TRBJ2-7; D is ambiguous. There are 14 residues in the CDR3. Germline V lookup: CDR1 SGHRS, CDR2 YFSETQ. V shed 2 bases and J shed 1 base, with 10 bases lying between them. CDR3 DNA sequence: TGCGCCAGCAGCTTCTCGCCACCATCCTACGAGCAGTACTTC. Its translation: CASSFSPPSYEQYF.

There are a few counts of this clonotype. This chain links TRBV28 with TRBJ2-1; 12 bases match TRBD2. The junction had 8 bases not matched to a gene; V was cut back by 4 bases and J by 7 bases. Germline lookup yields CDR1 MDHEN and CDR2 SYDVKM. The CDR3 has 16 residues. The DNA for the CDR3 is TGTGCCAGCAGTTCTGCCGGACTAGCGGGGCGGAATGAGCAGTTCTTC. Its protein product is CASSSAGLAGRNEQFF.

CDR3 protein: CASSSPQAGASSYEQYF. The CDR3, as DNA: TGTGCCAGCAGCTCCCCTCAAGCGGGGGCAAGCTCCTACGAGCAGTACTTC. The V gene is TRBV7-2, the J gene TRBJ2-7, with TRBD2 matching over 8 bases. CDR1 and CDR2 from the germline V gene are SGHTA and FQGNSA. V shed 4 bases and J 0 bases; nucleotides not matched to a gene: 11. The CDR3 is made up of 17 amino acids.

V usage is TRBV20-1 and J usage is TRBJ1-2; possible D gene TRBD1, 5 bases. The CDR3 consists of 14 residues. Germline V gene sequence: CDR1 DFQATT, CDR2 SNEGSKA (reference sequence). Trimming took off 5 bases at V and 6 bases at J, with 19 bases between the two ends. The CDR3, as DNA: TGCAGTGCTTACCGGGGCGGCGGGACCAATGGCTACACCTTC. It specifies CSAYRGGGTNGYTF.